This TCR beta chain comes out of a study of cytomegalovirus exposure and HLA in healthy donors. About the study: In terms of ancestry, the Caucasian-associated cluster contained about four fifths of the approximately 400 genotyped donors.

The ends lost 5 bases at V and 1 base at J; junction bases unmatched: 12. The CDR3 consists of 18 residues. The germline V gene encodes CDR1 MGHRA and CDR2 YSYEKL. Primers for the PCR totalled 60 Vbeta and 13 Jbeta. Clones were read by immunoSEQ multiplex PCR, and TCRdb kept only the in-frame ones, dropping some. Of fewer than 200,000 clones listed, around 78% were seen once; the top ten hold 13% to 15%. The clonotype comes from a woman aged 30 to 39 in good health and CMV-seropositive. This rearrangement joins TRBV4-1 to TRBJ2-3, with TRBD1 identical over 10 bases. The source material was PBMCs. CDR3 bases: TGCGCCAGCAGCGTCGGGACAGGGGCTCAAACCCGCACAGATACGCAGTATTTT. Its translation is CASSVGTGAQTRTDTQYF.